Listed here are 29 T cell receptor beta chains from one sample, sequenced in a study of shared T cell receptors in the human thymus. The assay was immunoSEQ multiplex PCR, and TCRdb's table has in-frame clones only and misses some. The sample lists hundreds of thousands of clones; 87% were seen once. In addition, the sample was reused for a study of human thymus T cells.

Sequenced material: thymocytes. These receptors all stem from a boy under two years old with a congenital heart defect.

This clone was observed a few times. The chain is built from TRBV28 and TRBJ1-3; 11 bases are shared with TRBD1. Germline loops: CDR1 MDHEN, CDR2 SYDVKM. V lost 4 bases, J lost 8 bases, and 10 bases stayed unmatched. This CDR3 spans 16 amino acids. The CDR3 sequence is CASSSRTGGCVDTIYF. Written as DNA, the CDR3 is TGTGCCAGCAGTTCCCGGACAGGGGGCTGTGTAGACACCATATATTTT.

The chain combines TRBV28 with TRBJ1-1, with 8 bases identical to TRBD1. Germline CDR1 and CDR2: MDHEN and SYDVKM. The V and J ends lost 4 bases and 1 base, in that order; junction bases with no gene match: 17. This CDR3 has 19 amino acids. This CDR3 is CASSSQPSGGWGSNTEAFF. For the CDR3, the DNA is TGTGCCAGCAGTTCGCAACCTTCAGGGGGCTGGGGGTCGAACACTGAAGCTTTCTTT.

The chain carries TRBV9 and TRBJ2-3; possibly TRBD2 for D (5 bases). CDR3 length equals 16 residues. The germline V gene encodes CDR1 SGDLS and CDR2 YYNGEE. Trimming stripped 3 bases from V and 5 bases from J, with 19 bases between. The CDR3 nucleotides read TGTGCCAGCAGCGGTTCTAGGACTTCGGAGGAAGATACGCAGTATTTT. Translation: CASSGSRTSEEDTQYF.

The chain links TRBV11-2 to TRBJ1-5; 10 bases are a match to TRBD1. V dropped 1 base and J dropped 2; count of bases not matched to a gene: 8. Germline CDR1 SGHAT, CDR2 FQNNGV. The CDR3 runs to 18 residues. The CDR3 is CASSLVLGQGLRNQPQHF. In DNA, the CDR3 is TGTGCCAGCAGCTTAGTTCTGGGACAGGGGCTACGCAATCAGCCCCAGCATTTT.

The rearrangement uses TRBV2 and TRBJ2-7, with 12 bases lining up with TRBD1. The CDR3 has 15 residues. Germline-derived CDR1 and CDR2 are SNHLY and FYNNEI. J gave up 2 bases and V 6 bases, and 5 bases lay outside the gene matches. CDR3 residues: CASSPGTGGAYEQYF. As DNA, the CDR3 is TGTGCCAGCAGCCCCGGGACAGGGGGCGCCTACGAGCAGTACTTC.

The chain recombines TRBV6-5 with TRBJ2-3; D unclear. CDR1 is MNHEY, CDR2 SVGAGI, per germline. The germline V and J ends were trimmed by 0 bases and 4 bases, with 8 bases remaining between them. The CDR3 length is 14 residues. Written as DNA, the CDR3 is TGTGCCAGCAGTTACTCGCCCGCGTCAGATACGCAGTATTTT. This gives the protein CASSYSPASDTQYF.

There are a few counts of this clone. The rearrangement joins TRBV7-6 to TRBJ2-5; perhaps TRBD2 as D (5 bases). The CDR3 extends over 12 amino acids. Germline CDR1 is SGHVS and CDR2 is FNYEAQ. Trimming left V 5 bases short and J 5 bases short, with 9 bases between. This chain's CDR3 is CASSASLETQYF. DNA of the CDR3: TGTGCCAGCAGCGCTAGCCTGGAGACCCAGTACTTC.

The chain links TRBV7-2 to TRBJ2-1, with 11 bases lining up with TRBD2. The CDR3 is 15 amino acids. Losses at the gene ends were 5 bases for V and 7 bases for J; bases not matched to a gene: 7. Germline CDR1 is SGHTA and CDR2 is FQGNSA. This CDR3 reads CASSRIAGGRNEQFF. The CDR3 DNA sequence: TGTGCCAGCAGCCGTATAGCGGGAGGGCGGAATGAGCAGTTCTTC.

The chain couples TRBV5-1 to TRBJ2-4; 10 bases match TRBD2. Trimming cost V 2 bases and J 1 base; bases outside gene matches: 6. The length of the CDR3 is 17 residues. Germline CDR1 is SGHRS and CDR2 is YFSETQ. The CDR3 spells CASSFAGTSDAKNIQYF. The CDR3 nucleotides are TGCGCCAGCAGCTTTGCCGGGACTAGCGATGCCAAAAACATTCAGTACTTC.

This chain links TRBV11-2 with TRBJ2-7; possibly TRBD1 for D (6 bases). The CDR3 sequence is 15 residues long. In germline, CDR1 is SGHAT, CDR2 FQNNGV. V lost 6 bases to trimming and J lost 2 bases, with 17 bases between them. The CDR3 loop reads CASSSPHRQAYEQYF. CDR3 nucleotide sequence: TGTGCCAGCAGTTCCCCCCACCGACAGGCCTACGAGCAGTACTTC.

The rearrangement links TRBV2 to TRBJ2-1; TRBD2 matches at 9 bases. The CDR3 runs 17 residues. In germline, CDR1 is SNHLY, CDR2 FYNNEI. The trim removed 6 bases at V and 0 bases at J, leaving 9 bases unmatched. The CDR3 nucleotides are TGTGCCAGCAGGGAGGGGCTAGCGGGAAACTCCTACAATGAGCAGTTCTTC. Translated: CASREGLAGNSYNEQFF.

The chain recombines TRBV28 with TRBJ2-7; the D is unclear. V dropped 3 bases and J dropped 9 bases, with 12 bases sitting between them. Germline CDR1 MDHEN, CDR2 SYDVKM. The CDR3 length is 12 residues. DNA of the CDR3: TGTGCCAGCAGTTTCTACAATCGGGTGCAGTACTTC. Encoded protein: CASSFYNRVQYF.

The rearrangement links TRBV19 to TRBJ1-5; tentative D call: TRBD1 (6 bases). This CDR3 is 15 amino acids long. Germline loops: CDR1 LNHDA, CDR2 SQIVND (reference sequence). With 3 bases removed from V and 0 bases from J, the gap between germline ends came to 9 bases. The CDR3 spells CASSMQGTSNQPQHF. CDR3 in DNA: TGTGCCAGTAGTATGCAGGGGACTAGCAATCAGCCCCAGCATTTT.

The gene calls are TRBV12-5 and TRBJ2-7; 8 bases are a match to TRBD1. Unmatched junction bases numbered 5, after V lost 7 bases and J lost 3 bases. Germline V gives CDR1 LGHNT, CDR2 FRNRAP. This CDR3 spans 13 amino acids. The CDR3, as DNA: TGTGCTAGTGCCTGGGACAGGCACTACGAGCAGTACTTC. This encodes CASAWDRHYEQYF.

As for this clone: An end of the junction does not agree with germline; a read error may underlie this. Other DNA sequences in the sample encode the same CDR3. The chain couples TRBV28 to TRBJ1-5, with a tentative D call TRBD1 (6 bases). Germline assignment: CDR1 MDHEN and CDR2 SYDVKM. The CDR3 is 21 amino acids. The DNA of the CDR3 is TGTGCCAGCAGTTTATGTCTGGGCGACAGGAAGGGCGGACAAGGGAATCAGCCCCAGCATTTC. It codes for CASSLCLGDRKGGQGNQPQHF. Based on the CDR3 plus reference TRBV28 and TRBJ1-5, the full variable domain is DVKVTQSSRYLVKRTGEKVFLECVQDMDHENMFWYRQDPGLGLRLIYFSYDVKMKEKGDIPEGYSVSREKKERFSLILESASTNQTSMYLCASSLCLGDRKGGQGNQPQHFGDGTRLSIL.

The rearrangement links TRBV13 to TRBJ1-2; D call uncertain. V was trimmed by 7 bases and J by 1 base, leaving 19 bases between them. This CDR3 has 16 amino acids. Germline CDR1 PRHDT, CDR2 FYEKMQ (reference sequence). The chain's CDR3 is CASTQSVHTLNYGYTF. Written as DNA, the CDR3 is TGTGCCAGCACCCAGTCTGTGCACACCCTTAACTATGGCTACACCTTC.

The chain couples TRBV11-3 to TRBJ2-3; tentatively, D is TRBD1 (6 bases). Germline CDR1 and CDR2: SGHNT and YENEEA. Deletions cut 1 base from V and 2 bases from J, with 16 bases between. This CDR3 is built from 17 residues. The CDR3 sequence: CASSLGGRRPLTDTQYF. CDR3 in DNA: TGTGCCAGCAGCTTAGGGGGGCGGCGCCCTCTCACAGATACGCAGTATTTT.

J is TRBJ2-3 and V is TRBV4-2; 8 nucleotides match TRBD2. With 1 base clipped from V and 1 base from J, the junction kept 4 bases outside the gene matches. The germline gives CDR1 LGHNA, CDR2 YNFKEQ. The CDR3 extends over 16 amino acids. The CDR3 DNA reads TGTGCCAGCAGCCAAGTGCCAGCGGGGGGCACAGATACGCAGTATTTT. Encoded protein: CASSQVPAGGTDTQYF.

CDR3 region: CASSYRGGISSYEQYF. CDR3 in DNA: TGTGCCAGCAGTTACCGCGGGGGGATAAGCTCCTACGAGCAGTACTTC. The chain has TRBV6-5 and TRBJ2-7; 8 nucleotides agree with TRBD2. This CDR3 region has 16 residues. V was clipped by 2 bases and J by 0 bases; unmatched bases: 6. The germline V gene has CDR1 MNHEY and CDR2 SVGAGI.

This clone was seen once. The genes are TRBV29-1 and TRBJ2-7; a possible D gene is TRBD2 (6 bases). The ends were cut back, 0 bases at V and 6 bases at J, with 15 bases in the middle. Germline V gives CDR1 SQVTM, CDR2 ANQGSEA. The CDR3 is 14 residues long. The DNA of the CDR3 is TGCAGCGTTGAAGAAGCGGAACTGGGGGGCGAGCAGTACTTC. Translated, it gives CSVEEAELGGEQYF.

This rearrangement joins TRBV28 to TRBJ2-1, with 7 bases fitting TRBD2. Germline CDR1 is MDHEN and CDR2 is SYDVKM. J gave up 16 bases and V 3 bases, and 6 bases lay outside the gene matches. This CDR3 contains 11 residues. Here the CDR3 DNA reads TGTGCCAGCAGTTTCCGGACTAGATGTTTCTTC. Amino acids: CASSFRTRCFF.

The V gene is TRBV5-1, the J gene TRBJ2-7; 8 bases line up with TRBD1. The CDR3 contains 15 residues. Germline CDR1 and CDR2: SGHRS and YFSETQ. The V segment lost 4 bases and the J segment 0 bases; nucleotides outside the gene matches: 6. The CDR3 nucleotides are TGCGCCAGCAGCCCAGCGACAGGGGACTCCTACGAGCAGTACTTC. This codes for CASSPATGDSYEQYF.

The chain has TRBV5-4 and TRBJ2-1, with 9 positions matching TRBD2. Germline lookup yields CDR1 SGHNT and CDR2 YYREEE (reference sequence). The CDR3 consists of 15 residues. The J segment lost 6 bases and the V segment lost 4 bases, leaving 8 bases of the junction unmatched. The chain's CDR3 is CASSAKTSGANEQFF. CDR3 DNA sequence: TGTGCCAGCAGCGCCAAGACTAGCGGAGCCAATGAGCAGTTCTTC.

The gene calls are TRBV5-6 and TRBJ2-5, with D possibly TRBD2 on 6 matching bases. V was shortened by 4 bases and J by 2 bases, with 18 bases between the two germline ends. Germline V gene sequence: CDR1 SGHDT, CDR2 YYEEEE. The CDR3 is 16 amino acids. The CDR3 sequence: CASSLPTASEQETQYF. The CDR3 nucleotides are TGTGCCAGCAGCCTACCGACAGCTAGCGAGCAAGAGACCCAGTACTTC.

The rearrangement joins TRBV7-2 to TRBJ2-1, with 8 bases matching TRBD2. J was trimmed by 8 bases and V by 2 bases; bases with no gene match: 5. Per germline, CDR1 SGHTA and CDR2 FQGNSA. The length of the CDR3 is 14 residues. CDR3 sequence reads: CASSLSGSIDEQFF. The CDR3 DNA sequence: TGTGCCAGCAGCTTAAGCGGGAGCATCGATGAGCAGTTCTTC.

This chain joins TRBV29-1 and TRBJ2-3, with D perhaps TRBD1 (5 bases). This CDR3 has 14 residues. In germline, CDR1 is SQVTM, CDR2 ANQGSEA. V was trimmed by 7 bases and J by 4 bases, leaving 18 bases between them. The DNA of the CDR3 is TGCAGCGCTCCATGGCAGGGTTGCCCAGATACGCAGTATTTT. Protein sequence: CSAPWQGCPDTQYF.

In this sample, this clone turned up once. The chain is built from TRBV6-5 and TRBJ1-5, with D possibly being TRBD1 (6 bases). Per germline, CDR1 MNHEY and CDR2 SVGAGI. With 8 bases removed from V and 6 bases from J, the gap between germline ends came to 14 bases. This CDR3 spans 13 amino acids. The CDR3 here is CASGTRSLQPQHF. The CDR3 coding sequence is TGTGCCAGCGGGACACGATCACTTCAGCCCCAGCATTTT.

This chain links TRBV14 with TRBJ2-7; 8 bases match TRBD1. CDR1 is SGHDN, CDR2 FVKESK, per germline. The V gene end was trimmed by 4 bases and the J gene end by 3 bases; junction bases not matched to a gene: 8. The CDR3 is 15 residues long. The CDR3 protein is CASSRAGTGVYEQYF. For the CDR3, the DNA is TGTGCCAGCAGCCGAGCCGGGACAGGTGTCTACGAGCAGTACTTC.

The J gene is TRBJ2-3, the V gene TRBV7-3, with D possibly matching TRBD1 (5 bases). The germline V gene has CDR1 SGHTA and CDR2 FQGTGA. V was pared by 5 bases and J by 0 bases, with 12 bases between. The CDR3 length is 15 residues. CDR3 residues: CASSPDNSSTDTQYF. CDR3 in DNA: TGTGCCAGCAGCCCGGACAATTCTAGCACAGATACGCAGTATTTT.